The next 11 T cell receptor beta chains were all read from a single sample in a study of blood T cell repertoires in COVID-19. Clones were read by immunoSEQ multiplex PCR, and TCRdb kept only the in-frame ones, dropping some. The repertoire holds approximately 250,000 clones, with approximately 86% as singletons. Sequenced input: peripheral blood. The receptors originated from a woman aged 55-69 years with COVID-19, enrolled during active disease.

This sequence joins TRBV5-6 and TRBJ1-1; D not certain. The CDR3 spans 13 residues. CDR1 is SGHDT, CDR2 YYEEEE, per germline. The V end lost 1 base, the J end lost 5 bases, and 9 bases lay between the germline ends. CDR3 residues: CASSLLGLTEAFF. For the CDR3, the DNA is TGTGCCAGCAGCTTGCTGGGCTTAACTGAAGCTTTCTTT.

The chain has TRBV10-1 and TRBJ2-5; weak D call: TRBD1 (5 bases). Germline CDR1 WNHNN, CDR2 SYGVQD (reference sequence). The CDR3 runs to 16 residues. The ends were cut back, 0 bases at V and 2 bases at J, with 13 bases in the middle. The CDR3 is CASSESEGAGQETQYF. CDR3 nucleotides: TGCGCCAGCAGTGAGTCGGAAGGGGCAGGGCAAGAGACCCAGTACTTC.

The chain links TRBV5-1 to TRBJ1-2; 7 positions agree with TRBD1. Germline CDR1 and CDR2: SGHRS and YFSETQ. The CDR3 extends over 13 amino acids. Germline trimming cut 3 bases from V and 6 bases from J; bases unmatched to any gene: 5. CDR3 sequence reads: CASSSQGIDGYTF. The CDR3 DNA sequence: TGCGCCAGCAGCTCACAGGGGATTGATGGCTACACCTTC.

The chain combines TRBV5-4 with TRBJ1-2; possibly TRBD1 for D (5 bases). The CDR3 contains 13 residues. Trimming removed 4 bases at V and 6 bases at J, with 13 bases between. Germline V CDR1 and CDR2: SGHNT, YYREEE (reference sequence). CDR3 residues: CASSPRGSNGYTF. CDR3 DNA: TGTGCCAGCAGCCCAAGGGGTTCGAATGGCTACACCTTC.

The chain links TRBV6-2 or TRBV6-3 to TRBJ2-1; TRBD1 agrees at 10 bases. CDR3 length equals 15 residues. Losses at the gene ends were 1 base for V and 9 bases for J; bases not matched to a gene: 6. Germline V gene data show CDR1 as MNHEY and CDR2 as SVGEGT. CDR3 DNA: TGTGCCAGCAGTTACTTGGGACAGGGGAAGGCTGAGCAGTTCTTC. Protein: CASSYLGQGKAEQFF.

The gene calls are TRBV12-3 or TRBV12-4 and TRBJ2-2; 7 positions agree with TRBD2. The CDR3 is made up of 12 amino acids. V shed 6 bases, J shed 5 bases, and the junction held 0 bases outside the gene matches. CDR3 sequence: CASRLATGELFF. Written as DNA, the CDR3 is TGTGCCAGCAGACTAGCGACCGGGGAGCTGTTTTTT.

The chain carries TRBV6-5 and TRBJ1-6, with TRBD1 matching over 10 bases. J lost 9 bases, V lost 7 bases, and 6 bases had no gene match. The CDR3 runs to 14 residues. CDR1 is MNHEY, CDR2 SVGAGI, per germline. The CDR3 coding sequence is TGTGCCAGCACCAAGGACAGGGGGGCTTCACCCCTCCACTTT. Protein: CASTKDRGASPLHF.

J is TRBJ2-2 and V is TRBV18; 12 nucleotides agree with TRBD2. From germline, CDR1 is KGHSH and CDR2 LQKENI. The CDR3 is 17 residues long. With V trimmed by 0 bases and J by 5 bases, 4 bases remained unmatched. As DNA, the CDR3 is TGTGCCAGCTCACCACCTCAAACTAGCGGGAGGACCGGGGAGCTGTTTTTT. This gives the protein CASSPPQTSGRTGELFF.

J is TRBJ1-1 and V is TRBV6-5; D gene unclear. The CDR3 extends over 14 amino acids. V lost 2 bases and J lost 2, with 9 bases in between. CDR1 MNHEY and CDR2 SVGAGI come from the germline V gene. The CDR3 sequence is CASSYMGSNTEAFF. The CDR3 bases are TGTGCCAGCAGTTACATGGGCAGTAACACTGAAGCTTTCTTT.

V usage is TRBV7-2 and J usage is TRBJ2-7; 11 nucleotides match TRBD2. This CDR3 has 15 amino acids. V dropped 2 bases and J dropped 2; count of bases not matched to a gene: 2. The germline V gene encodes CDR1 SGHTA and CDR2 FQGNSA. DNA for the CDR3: TGTGCCAGCAGCTTAACTAGCGGGAGCACCTACGAGCAGTACTTC. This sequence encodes CASSLTSGSTYEQYF.

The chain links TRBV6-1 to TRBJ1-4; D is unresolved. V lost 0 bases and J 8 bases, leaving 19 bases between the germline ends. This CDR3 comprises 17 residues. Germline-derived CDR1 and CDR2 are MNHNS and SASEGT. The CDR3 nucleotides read TGTGCCAGCAGTGAAGCCCGGACGGGGAAAGAACACGAAAAACTGTTTTTT. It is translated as CASSEARTGKEHEKLFF.